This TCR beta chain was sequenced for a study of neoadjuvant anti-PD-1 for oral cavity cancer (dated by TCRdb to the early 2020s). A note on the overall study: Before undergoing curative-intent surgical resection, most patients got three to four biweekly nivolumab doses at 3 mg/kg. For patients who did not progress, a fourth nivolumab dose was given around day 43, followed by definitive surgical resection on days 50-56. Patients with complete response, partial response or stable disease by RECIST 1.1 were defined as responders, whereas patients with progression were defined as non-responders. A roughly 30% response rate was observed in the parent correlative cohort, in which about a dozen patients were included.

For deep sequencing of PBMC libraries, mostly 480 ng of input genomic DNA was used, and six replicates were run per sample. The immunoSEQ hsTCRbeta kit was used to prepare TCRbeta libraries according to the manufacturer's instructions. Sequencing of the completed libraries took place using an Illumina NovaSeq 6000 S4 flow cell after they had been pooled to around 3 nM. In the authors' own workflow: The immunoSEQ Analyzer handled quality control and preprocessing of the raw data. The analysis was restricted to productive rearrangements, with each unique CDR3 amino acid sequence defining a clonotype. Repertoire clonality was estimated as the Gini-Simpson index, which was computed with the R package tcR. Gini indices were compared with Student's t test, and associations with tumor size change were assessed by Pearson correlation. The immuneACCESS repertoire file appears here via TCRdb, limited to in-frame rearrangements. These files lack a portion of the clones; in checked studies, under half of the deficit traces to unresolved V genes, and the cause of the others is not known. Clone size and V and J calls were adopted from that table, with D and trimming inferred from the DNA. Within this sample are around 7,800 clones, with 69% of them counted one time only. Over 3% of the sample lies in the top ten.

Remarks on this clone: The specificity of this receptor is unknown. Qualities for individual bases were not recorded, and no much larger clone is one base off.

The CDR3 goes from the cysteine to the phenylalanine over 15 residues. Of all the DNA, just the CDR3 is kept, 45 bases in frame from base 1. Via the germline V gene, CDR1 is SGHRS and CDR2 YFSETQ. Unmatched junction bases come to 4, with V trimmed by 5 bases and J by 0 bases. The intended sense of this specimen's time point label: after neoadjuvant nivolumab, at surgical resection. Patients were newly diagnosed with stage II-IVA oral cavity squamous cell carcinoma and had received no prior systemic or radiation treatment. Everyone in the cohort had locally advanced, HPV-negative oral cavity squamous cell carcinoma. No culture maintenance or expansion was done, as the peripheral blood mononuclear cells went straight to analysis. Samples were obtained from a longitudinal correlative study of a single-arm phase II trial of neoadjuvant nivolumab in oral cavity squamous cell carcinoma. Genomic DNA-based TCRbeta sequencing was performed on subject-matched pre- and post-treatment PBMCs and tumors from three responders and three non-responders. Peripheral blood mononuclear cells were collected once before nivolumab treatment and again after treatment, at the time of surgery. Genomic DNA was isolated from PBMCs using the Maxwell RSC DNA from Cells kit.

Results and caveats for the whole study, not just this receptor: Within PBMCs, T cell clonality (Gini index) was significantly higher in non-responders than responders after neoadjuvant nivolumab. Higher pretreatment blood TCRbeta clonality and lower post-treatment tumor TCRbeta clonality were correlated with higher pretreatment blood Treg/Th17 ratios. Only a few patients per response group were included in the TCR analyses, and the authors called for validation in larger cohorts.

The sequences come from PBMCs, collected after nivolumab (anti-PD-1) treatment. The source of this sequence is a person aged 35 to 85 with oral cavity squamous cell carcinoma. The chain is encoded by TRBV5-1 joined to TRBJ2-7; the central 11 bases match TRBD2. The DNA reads TGCGCCAGCAGAACTAGCGGGGGTAGCTCCTACGAGCAGTACTTC. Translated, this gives CASRTSGGSSYEQYF.